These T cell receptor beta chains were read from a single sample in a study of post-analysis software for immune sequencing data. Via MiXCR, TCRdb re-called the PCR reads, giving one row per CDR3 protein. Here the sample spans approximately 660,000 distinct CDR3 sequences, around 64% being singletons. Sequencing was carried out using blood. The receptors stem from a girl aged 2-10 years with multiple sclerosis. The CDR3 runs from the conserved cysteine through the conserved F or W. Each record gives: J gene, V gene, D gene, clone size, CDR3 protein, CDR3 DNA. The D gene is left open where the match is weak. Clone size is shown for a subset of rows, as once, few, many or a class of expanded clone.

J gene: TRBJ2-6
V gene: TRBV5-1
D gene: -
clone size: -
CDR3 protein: CASSFGLGPDLSGANVLTF
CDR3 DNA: TGCGCCAGCAGCTTCGGTCTGGGTCCAGACCTCTCTGGGGCCAACGTCCTGACTTTC

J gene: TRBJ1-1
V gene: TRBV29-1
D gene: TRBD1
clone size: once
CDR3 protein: CSVERGPTGRVEAFF
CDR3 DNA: TGCAGCGTTGAAAGGGGCCCGACAGGGCGGGTTGAAGCTTTCTTT

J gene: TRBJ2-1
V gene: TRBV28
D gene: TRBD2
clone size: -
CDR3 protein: CASSTRTSGGGDEQFF
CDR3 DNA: TGTGCCAGCAGTACACGGACTAGCGGGGGGGGCGATGAGCAGTTCTTC

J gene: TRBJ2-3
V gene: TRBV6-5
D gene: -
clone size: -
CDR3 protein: CASALGYSADTQYF
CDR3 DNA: TGTGCCAGCGCCTTAGGGTACTCTGCAGATACGCAGTATTTT

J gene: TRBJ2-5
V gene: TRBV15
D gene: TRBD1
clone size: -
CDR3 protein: CATSLAGGETQYF
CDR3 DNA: TGTGCCACCAGCCTGGCAGGGGGAGAGACCCAGTACTTC

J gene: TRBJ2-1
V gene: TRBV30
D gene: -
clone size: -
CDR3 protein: CAWSVRSWDRFF
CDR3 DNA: TGTGCCTGGAGTGTACGGTCCTGGGATCGGTTCTTC

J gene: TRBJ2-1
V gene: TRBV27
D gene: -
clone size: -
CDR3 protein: CASSPAWGESYNEQFF
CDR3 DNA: TGTGCCAGCAGTCCAGCGTGGGGGGAATCCTACAATGAGCAGTTCTTC

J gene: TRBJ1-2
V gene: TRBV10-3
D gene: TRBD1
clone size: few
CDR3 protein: CAISVAGGDYGYTF
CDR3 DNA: TGTGCCATCAGTGTAGCAGGGGGCGACTATGGCTACACCTTC

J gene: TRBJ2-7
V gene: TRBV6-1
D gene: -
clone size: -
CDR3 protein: CASSEAYYEQYF
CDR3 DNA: TGTGCCAGCAGTGAAGCCTACTACGAGCAGTACTTC

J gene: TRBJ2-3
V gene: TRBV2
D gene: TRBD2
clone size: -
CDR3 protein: CASRDRGTSGSTDTQYF
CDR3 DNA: TGTGCCAGCAGAGACCGCGGGACTAGCGGGAGCACAGATACGCAGTATTTT

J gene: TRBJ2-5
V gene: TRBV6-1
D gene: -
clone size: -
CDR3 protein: CASSATGWQTQYF
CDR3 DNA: TGTGCCAGCAGTGCTACAGGGTGGCAGACCCAGTACTTC

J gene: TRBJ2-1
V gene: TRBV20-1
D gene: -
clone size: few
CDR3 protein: CSARTISYNEQFF
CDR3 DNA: TGCAGTGCCCGGACTATCTCCTACAATGAGCAGTTCTTC

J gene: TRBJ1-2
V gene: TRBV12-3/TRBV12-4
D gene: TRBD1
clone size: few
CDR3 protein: CASSRSAGGYGYTF
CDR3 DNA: TGTGCCAGCAGCCGCTCGGCAGGGGGCTATGGCTACACCTTC

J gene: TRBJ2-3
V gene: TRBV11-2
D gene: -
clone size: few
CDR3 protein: CASSPRLRDTQYF
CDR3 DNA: TGTGCCAGCAGCCCCCGTCTAAGAGATACGCAGTATTTT

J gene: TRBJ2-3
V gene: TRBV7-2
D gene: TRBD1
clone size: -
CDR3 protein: CASSLSGTALTQYF
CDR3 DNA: TGTGCCAGCAGCTTATCCGGGACAGCCCTAACGCAGTATTTT

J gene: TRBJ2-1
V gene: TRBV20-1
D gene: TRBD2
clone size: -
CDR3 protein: CSARGLAGGDEQFF
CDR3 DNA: TGCAGTGCTAGGGGGCTAGCGGGAGGGGATGAGCAGTTCTTC

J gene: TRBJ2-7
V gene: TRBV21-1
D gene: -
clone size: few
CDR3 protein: CASQQSPGPGQGNEQYF
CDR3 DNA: TGTGCCAGTCAGCAAAGCCCTGGGCCGGGACAGGGAAACGAGCAGTACTTC

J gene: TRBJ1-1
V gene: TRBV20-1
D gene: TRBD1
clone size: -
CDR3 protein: CSARWAGGTEAFF
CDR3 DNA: TGCAGTGCTAGATGGGCAGGGGGTACTGAAGCTTTCTTT

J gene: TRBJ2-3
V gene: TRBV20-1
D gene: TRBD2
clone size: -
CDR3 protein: CSARDRSAGALTDTQYF
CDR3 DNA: TGCAGTGCTAGAGATCGGTCCGCGGGAGCCCTCACAGATACGCAGTATTTT

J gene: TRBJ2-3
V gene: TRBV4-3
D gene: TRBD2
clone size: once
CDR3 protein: CASSQGLAGTRDTQYF
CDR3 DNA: TGCGCCAGCAGCCAGGGACTAGCGGGAACCAGAGATACGCAGTATTTT

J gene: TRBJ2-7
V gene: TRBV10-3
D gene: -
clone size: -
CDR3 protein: CALSRGDEQYF
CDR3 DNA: TGTGCCCTATCAAGGGGGGACGAGCAGTACTTC

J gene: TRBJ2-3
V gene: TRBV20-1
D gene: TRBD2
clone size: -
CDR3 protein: CSARTIPGLAATDTQYF
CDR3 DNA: TGCAGTGCTAGAACCATCCCGGGACTAGCGGCAACAGATACGCAGTATTTT

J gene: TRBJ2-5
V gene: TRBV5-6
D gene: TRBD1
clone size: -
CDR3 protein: CASSAPGQGVQETQYF
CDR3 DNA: TGTGCCAGCAGCGCGCCGGGACAGGGGGTTCAAGAGACCCAGTACTTC

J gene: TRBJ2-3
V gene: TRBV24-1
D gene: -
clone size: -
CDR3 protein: CATSDYAGFTDTQYF
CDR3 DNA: TGTGCCACCAGTGACTACGCAGGTTTCACAGATACGCAGTATTTT

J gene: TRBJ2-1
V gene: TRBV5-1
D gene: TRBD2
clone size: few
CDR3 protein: CASSLRGLAGNNEQFF
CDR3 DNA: TGCGCCAGCAGCCTAAGGGGACTAGCGGGGAACAATGAGCAGTTCTTC

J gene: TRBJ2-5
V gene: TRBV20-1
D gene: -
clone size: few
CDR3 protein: CSATPAGIGETQYF
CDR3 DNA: TGCAGTGCTACCCCGGCCGGGATTGGAGAGACCCAGTACTTC

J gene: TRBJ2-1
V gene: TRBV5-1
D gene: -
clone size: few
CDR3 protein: CASSLASNNEQFF
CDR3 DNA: TGCGCCAGCAGCTTGGCCTCTAATAATGAGCAGTTCTTC

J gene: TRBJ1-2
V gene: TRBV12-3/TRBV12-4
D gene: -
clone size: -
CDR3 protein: CASSSGGTGGYTF
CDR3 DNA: TGTGCCAGCAGTTCCGGGGGAACCGGCGGCTACACCTTC

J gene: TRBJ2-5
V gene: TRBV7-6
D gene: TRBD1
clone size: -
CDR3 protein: CVSSDAGQGMWEQYF
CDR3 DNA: TGTGTCAGCAGCGATGCTGGACAGGGGATGTGGGAGCAGTACTTC

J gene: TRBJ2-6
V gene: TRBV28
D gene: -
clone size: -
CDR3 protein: CASSLGTHSGANVLTF
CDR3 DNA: TGTGCCAGCAGTTTAGGGACCCACTCTGGGGCCAACGTCCTGACTTTC

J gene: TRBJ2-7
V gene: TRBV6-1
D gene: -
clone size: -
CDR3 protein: CASSEEVILYEQYF
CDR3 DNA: TGTGCCAGCAGTGAAGAGGTGATCCTCTACGAGCAGTACTTC

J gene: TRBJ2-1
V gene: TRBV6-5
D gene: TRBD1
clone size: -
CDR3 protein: CASSFTGVPYNEQFF
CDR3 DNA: TGTGCCAGCAGTTTTACAGGGGTCCCTTACAATGAGCAGTTCTTC

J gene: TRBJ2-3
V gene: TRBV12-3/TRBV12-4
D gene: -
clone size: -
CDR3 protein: CASSLDWESTDTQYF
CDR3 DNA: TGTGCCAGCAGCCTAGACTGGGAGAGCACAGATACGCAGTATTTT

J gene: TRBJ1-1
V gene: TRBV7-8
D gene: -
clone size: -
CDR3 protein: CASSFQGPSNTEAFF
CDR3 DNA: TGTGCCAGCAGCTTCCAGGGACCGTCGAACACTGAAGCTTTCTTT

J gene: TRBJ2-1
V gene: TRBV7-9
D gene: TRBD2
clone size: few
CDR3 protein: CASSPRGVSSGREGYNEQFF
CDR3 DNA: TGTGCCAGCAGTCCCCGAGGGGTTAGTAGCGGGAGAGAAGGCTACAATGAGCAGTTCTTC

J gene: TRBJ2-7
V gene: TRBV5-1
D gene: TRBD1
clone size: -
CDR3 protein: CASSFSNTRQGYEQYF
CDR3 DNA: TGCGCCAGCAGCTTTTCTAATACCCGACAGGGCTACGAGCAGTACTTC

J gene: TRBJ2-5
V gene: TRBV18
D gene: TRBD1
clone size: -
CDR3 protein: CASSPGTGAETQYF
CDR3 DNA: TGTGCCAGCTCACCAGGGACAGGGGCCGAGACCCAGTACTTC

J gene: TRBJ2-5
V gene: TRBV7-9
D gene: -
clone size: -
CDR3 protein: CASSPSTEKETQYF
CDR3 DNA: TGTGCCAGCAGCCCGTCGACAGAGAAAGAGACCCAGTACTTC

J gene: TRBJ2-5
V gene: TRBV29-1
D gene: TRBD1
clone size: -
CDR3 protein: CSVDNSGQGAGETQYF
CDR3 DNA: TGCAGCGTTGATAACTCGGGACAGGGGGCTGGTGAGACCCAGTACTTC

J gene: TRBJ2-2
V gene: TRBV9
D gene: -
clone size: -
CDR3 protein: CASSASVAGELFF
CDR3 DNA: TGTGCCAGCAGCGCCTCCGTGGCCGGGGAGCTGTTTTTT

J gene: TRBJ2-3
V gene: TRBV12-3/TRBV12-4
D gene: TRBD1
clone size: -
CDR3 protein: CASSLGQGGQYF
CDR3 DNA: TGTGCCAGCAGCCTCGGACAGGGAGGGCAGTATTTT

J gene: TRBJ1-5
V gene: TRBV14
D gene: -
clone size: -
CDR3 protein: CASSQYPHQPQHF
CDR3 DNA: TGTGCCAGCAGCCAGTACCCCCATCAGCCCCAGCATTTT

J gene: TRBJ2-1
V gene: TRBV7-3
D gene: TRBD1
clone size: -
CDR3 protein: CASSPGQGRSQFF
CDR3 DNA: TGTGCCAGCAGCCCTGGACAGGGGAGAAGCCAGTTCTTC

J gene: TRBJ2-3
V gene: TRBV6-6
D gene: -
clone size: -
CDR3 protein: CASSYAEASTDTQYF
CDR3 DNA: TGTGCCAGCAGTTACGCCGAGGCTAGCACAGATACGCAGTATTTT

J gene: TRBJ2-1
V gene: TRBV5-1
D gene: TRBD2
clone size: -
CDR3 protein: CASSGRATSGRPNEQFF
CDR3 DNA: TGCGCCAGCAGCGGACGAGCTACCAGCGGGAGGCCCAATGAGCAGTTCTTC

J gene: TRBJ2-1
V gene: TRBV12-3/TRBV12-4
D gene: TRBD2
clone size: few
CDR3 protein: CASSFASGRASSYNEQFF
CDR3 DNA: TGTGCCAGCAGTTTTGCTAGCGGGCGGGCAAGCTCCTACAATGAGCAGTTCTTC

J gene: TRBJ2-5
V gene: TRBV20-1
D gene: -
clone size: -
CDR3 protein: CSARGVKTEETQYF
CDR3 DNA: TGCAGTGCTAGAGGAGTTAAGACAGAAGAGACCCAGTACTTC